This T cell receptor (beta chain) was sequenced for a study of T cells in Graves' hyperthyroidism and ophthalmopathy. General study findings and limits: Ophthalmopathy was told apart from stable hyperthyroidism by a 13 V-J model.

As regards this clonotype: What it binds is unknown. Compared with germline, one end of the junction differs, possibly owing to a read error.

Participants, patients aged 18 to 65, had newly diagnosed hyperthyroidism with a duration under 2 months. Exclusion of patients followed from uncontrolled infection, other autoimmune disease, pregnancy or lactation. Clinical symptoms, serum thyroxine, TRAb, thyroid ultrasound and orbital computed tomography established diagnosis. Germline CDR1 MGHRA, CDR2 YSYEKL. The CDR3 totals 9 residues. Amplification yielded TCR beta CDR3 regions, with RNA transcripts as the source. With the HTBI primer set, the TCR CDR3 went through a first round of RT-PCR. One entry per CDR3 protein results from TCRdb running MiXCR on the multiplex PCR reads. The sample lists 450,000 to 700,000 distinct CDR3 sequences, 35% to 55% occurring once.

The chain recombines TRBV4-1 with TRBJ1-6, with D uncertain. The clonotype originates from a woman under 30 with Graves' hyperthyroidism. Source material: peripheral blood or thyroid tissue (not recorded which). CDR3 sequence reads: CASSRPPLF. The CDR3 DNA is TGCGCCAGCAGCCGTCCCCCCCTCTTT.